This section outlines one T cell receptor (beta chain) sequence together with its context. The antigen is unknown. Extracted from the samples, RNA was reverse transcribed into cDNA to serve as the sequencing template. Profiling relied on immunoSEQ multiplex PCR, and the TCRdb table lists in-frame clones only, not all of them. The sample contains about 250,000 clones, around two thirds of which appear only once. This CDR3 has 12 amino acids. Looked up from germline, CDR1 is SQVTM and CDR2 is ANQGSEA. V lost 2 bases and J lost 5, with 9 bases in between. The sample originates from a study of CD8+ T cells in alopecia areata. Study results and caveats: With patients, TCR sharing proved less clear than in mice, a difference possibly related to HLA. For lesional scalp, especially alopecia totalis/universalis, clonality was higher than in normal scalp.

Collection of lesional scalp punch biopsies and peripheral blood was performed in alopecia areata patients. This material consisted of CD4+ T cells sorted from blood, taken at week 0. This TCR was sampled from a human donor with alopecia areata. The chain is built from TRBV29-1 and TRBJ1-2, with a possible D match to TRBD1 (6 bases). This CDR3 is CSVERDTYGYTF. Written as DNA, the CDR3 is TGCAGCGTTGAACGGGACACTTATGGCTACACCTTC.